Listed here are 9 T cell receptor beta chains from one sample, sequenced in a study of Ad26.COV2.S vaccination and SARS-CoV-2 variants. Method: immunoSEQ multiplex PCR; TCRdb's copy keeps in-frame clones and lacks some. The table has some 320,000 clones, around four fifths seen once. The treatment: 15 to 20 received Ad26.COV2.S at low or high dose, single or two shots; several received placebo; per-sample allocation not given. Collection of samples fell on day 63 after the first vaccine or placebo injection. The sequencing here drew on peripheral blood, taken in a trial of Ad26.COV2.S vaccine versus placebo. These TCRs come from a person between 18 and 65 years old who received the Ad26.COV2.S COVID-19 vaccine or a placebo.

The V and J genes are TRBV6-5 and TRBJ1-2; unclear D gene. V lost 0 bases to trimming and J lost 4 bases, with 12 bases between them. The CDR3 runs to 15 residues. The germline V gene encodes CDR1 MNHEY and CDR2 SVGAGI. The CDR3 reads CASSYSAGFSYGYTF. The CDR3 DNA sequence: TGTGCCAGCAGTTACTCGGCGGGGTTTAGCTATGGCTACACCTTC.

The chain carries TRBV2 and TRBJ1-2; 12 nucleotides agree with TRBD1. With 0 bases clipped from V and 4 bases from J, the junction kept 6 bases outside the gene matches. CDR1 and CDR2 from the germline V gene are SNHLY and FYNNEI. The CDR3 length is 17 residues. The CDR3 sequence: CASSEAPGTGGSYGYTF. CDR3 sequence (DNA): TGTGCCAGCAGTGAAGCCCCGGGGACAGGGGGCAGCTATGGCTACACCTTC.

The V gene is TRBV29-1, the J gene TRBJ2-7, with TRBD1 as a possible D gene (5 bases). With 1 base removed from V and 6 bases from J, the gap between germline ends came to 19 bases. From germline, CDR1 is SQVTM and CDR2 ANQGSEA. The CDR3 runs 15 residues. The CDR3 DNA reads TGCAGCGTTGAAGCCCATTATGAGACAGCTATCGAGCAGTACTTC. Its protein product is CSVEAHYETAIEQYF.

The rearrangement uses TRBV7-9 and TRBJ1-2; D is undetermined. Germline CDR1 reads SEHNR; CDR2 reads FQNEAQ (reference sequence). The CDR3 contains 15 residues. V was pared by 4 bases and J by 0 bases, with 12 bases between. The CDR3 nucleotides are TGTGCCAGCAGCTCCCCCGTAACAGCTAACTATGGCTACACCTTC. Its translation: CASSSPVTANYGYTF.

The rearrangement joins TRBV6-1 to TRBJ1-2; maybe TRBD1 (5 bases). Trimming removed 3 bases at V and 7 bases at J, with 12 bases between. The CDR3 loop spans 13 amino acids. In germline, CDR1 is MNHNS, CDR2 SASEGT. CDR3 nucleotides: TGTGCCAGCAGTGAGAGACCCGGGGGTGGCTACACCTTC. Translated: CASSERPGGGYTF.

This clone has more than one count but fewer than ten. This chain uses TRBV6-5 with TRBJ1-1; no definite D call. Germline CDR1 and CDR2: MNHEY and SVGAGI. V lost 7 bases to trimming and J lost 11 bases, with 17 bases between them. The CDR3 totals 12 residues. The CDR3 sequence is CASTGEGLWAFF. In nucleotides, the CDR3 is TGTGCCAGCACCGGGGAAGGGTTATGGGCTTTCTTT.

The CDR3 nucleotides read TGCGCCAGCAGCTTGCTGGTTACAGGGCCTCTGCATGGCTACACCTTC. Amino acids: CASSLLVTGPLHGYTF. The chain is built from TRBV5-1 and TRBJ1-2; TRBD1 might be the D (6 bases). V was cut by 1 base and J by 6 bases, with 19 bases left in between. The CDR3 consists of 16 residues. Germline V gene sequence: CDR1 SGHRS, CDR2 YFSETQ.

The chain couples TRBV2 to TRBJ1-1; 7 nucleotides line up with TRBD1. Trimming took 6 bases from V and 6 from J; bases not matched to a gene: 13. Germline V lookup: CDR1 SNHLY, CDR2 FYNNEI. This CDR3 has 15 residues. This CDR3 is CASSGRQGVISEAFF. The CDR3 DNA follows: TGTGCCAGCAGCGGACGACAGGGAGTAATCTCTGAAGCTTTCTTT.

V is TRBV18 and J is TRBJ2-5; 9 bases line up with TRBD2. Germline CDR1 and CDR2: KGHSH and LQKENI. The CDR3 length is 15 residues. V was pared by 1 base and J by 5 bases, with 5 bases of the junction left unmatched. The chain's CDR3 is CASSPLAGAGETQYF. CDR3 nucleotides: TGTGCCAGCTCACCACTAGCGGGGGCCGGGGAGACCCAGTACTTC.